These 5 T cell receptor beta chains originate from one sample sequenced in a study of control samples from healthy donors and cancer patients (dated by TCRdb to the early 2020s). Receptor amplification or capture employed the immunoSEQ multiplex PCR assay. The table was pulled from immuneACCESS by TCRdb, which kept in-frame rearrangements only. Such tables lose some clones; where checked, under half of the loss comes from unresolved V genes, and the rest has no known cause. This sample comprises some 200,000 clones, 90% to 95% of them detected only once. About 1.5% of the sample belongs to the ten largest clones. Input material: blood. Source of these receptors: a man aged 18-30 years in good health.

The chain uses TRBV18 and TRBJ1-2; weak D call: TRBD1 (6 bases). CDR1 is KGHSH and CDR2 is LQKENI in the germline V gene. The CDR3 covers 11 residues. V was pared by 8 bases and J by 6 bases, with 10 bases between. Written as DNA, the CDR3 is TGTGCCAGCCGGGACATCCATGGCTACACCTTC. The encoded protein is CASRDIHGYTF. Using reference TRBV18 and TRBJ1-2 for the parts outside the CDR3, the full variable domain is NAGVMQNPRHLVRRRGQEARLRCSPMKGHSHVYWYRQLPEEGLKFMVYLQKENIIDESGMPKERFSAEFPKEGPSILRIQQVVRGDSAAYFCASRDIHGYTFGSGTRLTVV.

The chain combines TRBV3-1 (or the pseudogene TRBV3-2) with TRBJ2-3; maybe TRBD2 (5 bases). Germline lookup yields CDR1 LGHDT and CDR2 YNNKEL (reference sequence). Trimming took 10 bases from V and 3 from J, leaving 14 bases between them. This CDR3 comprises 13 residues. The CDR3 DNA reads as TGTGCCACTAGCCCCCTCACTACAGATACGCAGTATTTT. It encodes CATSPLTTDTQYF.

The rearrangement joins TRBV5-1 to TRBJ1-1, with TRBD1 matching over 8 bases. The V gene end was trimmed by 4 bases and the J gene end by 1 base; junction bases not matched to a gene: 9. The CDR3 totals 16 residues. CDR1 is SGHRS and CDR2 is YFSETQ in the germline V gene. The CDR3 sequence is CASSPGQAFGNTEAFF. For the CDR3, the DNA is TGCGCCAGCAGCCCGGGACAGGCGTTTGGGAACACTGAAGCTTTCTTT.

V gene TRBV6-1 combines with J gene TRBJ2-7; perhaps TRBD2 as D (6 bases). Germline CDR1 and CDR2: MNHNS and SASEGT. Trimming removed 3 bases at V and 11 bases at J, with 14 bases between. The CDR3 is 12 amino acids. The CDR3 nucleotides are TGTGCCAGCAGTGATCCGGGACTCCCGGAGTACTTC. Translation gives CASSDPGLPEYF.

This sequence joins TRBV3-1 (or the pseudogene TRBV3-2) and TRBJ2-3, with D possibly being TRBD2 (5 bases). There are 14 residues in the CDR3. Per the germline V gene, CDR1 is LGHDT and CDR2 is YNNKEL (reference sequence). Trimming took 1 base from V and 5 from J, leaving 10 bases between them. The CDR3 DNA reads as TGTGCCAGCAGCCAAGGAAACGGGGAAGATACGCAGTATTTT. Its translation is CASSQGNGEDTQYF.